This passage covers 5 T cell receptor beta chains from one sample sequenced in a study of CD8 T cells in ankylosing spondylitis. No antigens are known for them. MiXCR was run by TCRdb on the 5' RACE reads, yielding one entry per CDR3 protein. Of under 850,000 distinct CDR3 sequences listed, under 20% are singletons. Overall study findings and caveats: One TCR beta motif, made up of fewer than 10 highly homologous variants, appeared characteristic of ankylosing spondylitis blood.

What was sequenced was blood, either unsorted or a sorted T cell fraction (not recorded which). Receptor source: a male donor with ankylosing spondylitis.

This clonotype was seen only a few times. The J gene is TRBJ2-3, the V gene TRBV3-1; no reliable D call. Germline V gene lookup returns CDR1 LGHDT and CDR2 YNNKEL (reference sequence). The V end lost 3 bases, the J end lost 0 bases, and 16 bases lay between the germline ends. The CDR3 consists of 17 residues. The CDR3 here is CASSHRKGGTSTDTQYF. Written as DNA, the CDR3 is TGTGCCAGCAGCCACCGAAAGGGCGGAACTAGCACAGATACGCAGTATTTT.

This rearrangement joins TRBV6-6 to TRBJ2-2; D is possibly TRBD1 (6 bases). The V and J ends lost 8 bases and 4 bases respectively, with 11 bases between them. The CDR3 extends over 13 amino acids. Germline V gives CDR1 MNHNY, CDR2 SVGAGI (reference sequence). Here the CDR3 reads CASRDTSTGELFF. CDR3 nucleotides: TGTGCCAGCCGGGACACATCCACCGGGGAGCTGTTTTTT.

The chain uses TRBV5-1 and TRBJ1-5, with D perhaps matching TRBD1 (5 bases). The ends were cut back, 9 bases at V and 3 bases at J, with 19 bases in the middle. Germline CDR1 SGHRS, CDR2 YFSETQ. The CDR3 is 15 residues long. CDR3 DNA: TGCGCCACGAAGACAGTTCCGGCACACAATCAGCCCCAGCATTTT. Amino acids: CATKTVPAHNQPQHF.

The chain employs TRBV29-1 and TRBJ2-3; D might be TRBD1 (6 bases). V lost 3 bases and J lost 0, with 13 bases in between. This CDR3 has 15 residues. Germline V gene sequence: CDR1 SQVTM, CDR2 ANQGSEA. The DNA of the CDR3 is TGCAGCGTTGAGAGACAGGCGGCTAGCACAGATACGCAGTATTTT. It specifies CSVERQAASTDTQYF.

This clonotype was found a few times. The rearrangement links TRBV18 to TRBJ2-7; D is uncertain. V shed 2 bases and J shed 1 base, with 6 bases lying between them. This CDR3 has 13 residues. Germline V lookup: CDR1 KGHSH, CDR2 LQKENI. CDR3 protein: CASSPLVSYEQYF. The CDR3 DNA reads TGTGCCAGCTCACCATTGGTGTCCTACGAGCAGTACTTC. The full variable domain, completed using reference TRBV18 and TRBJ2-7, is NAGVMQNPRHLVRRRGQEARLRCSPMKGHSHVYWYRQLPEEGLKFMVYLQKENIIDESGMPKERFSAEFPKEGPSILRIQQVVRGDSAAYFCASSPLVSYEQYFGPGTRLTVT.